This TCR beta chain was sequenced in a study of shared clonotypes between healthy human individuals. Sorted-subset replicate PCR reactions were performed with approximately 200 ng DNA, corresponding to roughly 29,000 T cell genomes. Measured with immunoSEQ multiplex PCR; TCRdb has only the in-frame clones, and not every one. The table has roughly 2,500,000 clones, 90% to 95% seen once; the top ten hold approximately 0.36%. The V gene lost 3 bases and the J gene lost 2 bases, with 17 bases spanning the gap. The CDR3 loop spans 16 amino acids. Germline V gene data show CDR1 as GTSNPN and CDR2 as SVGIG (reference sequence).

Material for sequencing was naive CD4+ T cells from PBMCs. Subset described: CD45RA+ positively selected. The origin of this receptor is a man aged 18-30 years in good health. Some clones in this sample may be carry-over from other donors' samples. The chain has TRBV30 and TRBJ1-3; D is perhaps TRBD1 (5 bases). CDR3 coding DNA: TGTGCCTGGAGAGGCAGAGGGGAGTTCACTGGAAACACCATATATTTT. This translates into CAWRGRGEFTGNTIYF.